Here is one T cell receptor (beta chain) with its context. The sample is drawn from a study of OX40 agonist ivuxolimab in advanced cancers. Overall study: Participants could have had prior anti-PD-1, anti-PD-L1 or anti-CTLA-4 therapy, and more than 35% had some. Partial responses occurred in three patients (one hepatocellular carcinoma, two cutaneous melanoma).

The protocol was immunoSEQ multiplex PCR, while the TCRdb copy is restricted to in-frame clones and leaves out a portion. The data hold about 74,000 clones, with about 81% observed a single time. The CDR3 extends over 12 amino acids. Per germline, CDR1 MDHEN and CDR2 SYDVKM. Trimming pared 4 bases from V and 6 bases from J, leaving 7 bases between. This sample comprised CD4+ or CD8+ T cells sorted from blood, obtained in a trial of the OX40 agonist ivuxolimab. This TCR came from an adult with an advanced solid tumor such as melanoma, head and neck, liver or kidney cancer. V gene TRBV28 combines with J gene TRBJ2-1, with D unresolved. CDR3 nucleotides: TGTGCCAGCAGTTCCCTCACCAATGAGCAGTTCTTC. Its translation is CASSSLTNEQFF.